The sequence of this T cell receptor (beta chain) was determined in a study of blood T cell repertoires in COVID-19. This CDR3 has 14 residues. The V gene end was trimmed by 6 bases and the J gene end by 7 bases; junction bases not matched to a gene: 10. The germline gives CDR1 MNHEY, CDR2 SVGAGI. Clones were sequenced by immunoSEQ multiplex PCR, and TCRdb holds only the in-frame ones, with some missing. The sample lists about 110,000 clones, more than 70% seen once, with roughly 4.6% in the top ten. This chain uses TRBV6-5 with TRBJ2-7, with 9 bases fitting TRBD1. The TCR originated in a man aged 40-49 years with active or convalescent COVID-19. Specimen: peripheral blood. CDR3 region: CASRTPGQGGEQYF. The CDR3 bases are TGTGCCAGCAGGACGCCGGGACAGGGTGGTGAGCAGTACTTC.